The TCR beta chain described here comes from a study of blood T cell repertoires in COVID-19. Under the authors' procedure: The assay estimated nucleated cells by amplifying reference gene primers. TCRdb's table, derived via immunoSEQ multiplex PCR, lists solely in-frame clones and lacks some. The D gene and trimming were derived from the DNA, and the V and J assignments and clone size from that table. The sample lists roughly 150,000 clones, roughly four fifths seen once, with under 3.5% in the top ten. From germline, CDR1 is SGHAT and CDR2 FQNNGV. The CDR3 length is 16 residues. The V segment lost 3 bases and the J segment 8 bases; nucleotides outside the gene matches: 8.

What was sequenced was peripheral blood. This TCR was sampled from a woman older than 75 with COVID-19, enrolled during active disease. The chain employs TRBV11-2 and TRBJ2-1, with 12 bases lining up with TRBD2. CDR3 coding DNA: TGTGCCAGCAGCTTTACTCGACTAGCGGGAGTGGATGAGCAGTTCTTC. Its protein is CASSFTRLAGVDEQFF.